This record covers a single T cell receptor (beta chain). Its target is not known. The sample is drawn from a study of cytomegalovirus exposure and HLA in healthy donors. Overall study results and limits: Most TCR sequences proved rare, with some public TCRs found in many donors.

V was clipped by 7 bases and J by 2 bases, with 11 bases between them. The CDR3 covers 13 residues. The germline V gene has CDR1 MNHNS and CDR2 SASEGT. Primers included in the PCR were 60 Vbeta and 13 Jbeta primers. Here immunoSEQ multiplex PCR was the method, and the copy in TCRdb shows in-frame clones only, minus some. This sample has 94,000 or so clones, with about three quarters found just once. The receptor was derived from a man aged 55 to 70 in good health and CMV-seronegative. Sequencing was performed on PBMCs. The chain has TRBV6-1 and TRBJ2-5; possibly TRBD2 for D (5 bases). The CDR3: CASMVWRQETQYF. The DNA for the CDR3 is TGTGCCAGCATGGTTTGGAGGCAAGAGACCCAGTACTTC.